This T cell receptor (beta chain) was found in a study of T cell clones after liver transplantation (dated by TCRdb to the late 2010s). Turning to the overall study: The samples were obtained from ITN030ST, a randomized trial that attempted immunosuppression withdrawal within 2 years after liver transplantation. Donor-reactive T cell clones were identified using TCRbeta sequencing after a pre-transplant mixed lymphocyte reaction and were then followed in post-transplant blood. Third party-reactive TCRbeta sequences were also identified from pre-transplant MLRs to serve as an antigen-independent comparator for donor-reactive sequences. Of the eight recipients, a few were HCV-positive, while the remaining recipients had been transplanted for non-autoimmune, non-viral indications. Subjects received no induction therapy and standard immunosuppression until randomization at 12-24 months post-transplant. Tolerance was defined as complete immunosuppression withdrawal for at least one year with no rise in liver enzymes beyond twice the upper limit of normal. Blood samples were taken pre-transplant, pre-randomization before withdrawal, and post-randomization after full withdrawal or failed withdrawal. A cohort of 8 liver transplant recipients was studied, of whom 3 were classified as tolerant and 5 as non-tolerant. Overall results and qualifications from the work: Because of small, heterogeneous patient numbers and non-standardized post-transplant time points, the conclusions were only preliminary. Once repertoire turnover was taken into account, donor-reactive detection showed a significant reduction for CD4 in 7 of 8 subjects and for CD8 in 8 of 8. Because no allograft tissue specimens were available, donor-reactive T cells may have migrated into the graft instead of being deleted. A greater decline was seen for donor-reactive sequences than for third party-reactive sequences, suggesting partial antigen-specific deletion unrelated to withdrawal success. In 5 of 8 subjects, regardless of tolerance or HCV status, circulating donor-reactive CD4 TCRbeta sequences dropped significantly post-transplant. In a couple of subjects, low numbers of available donor cells limited the measurable donor-reactive repertoire.

As encoded in the germline V gene, CDR1 is SGDLS while CDR2 is YYNGEE. Trimming removed 2 bases from V and 4 bases from J, leaving 18 bases between the germline ends. The CDR3 contains 17 residues, cysteine and phenylalanine counted. Solely the CDR3 DNA is kept, with 51 bases framed from the first base. Unstimulated PBMCs, after thawing, were stained for CD3, CD4 and CD8 and then FACS-sorted into CD3+CD4+ and CD3+CD8+ populations. All 8 studied subjects were randomized to withdrawal of immunosuppression. Genomic DNA was isolated with the Qiagen DNeasy Blood and Tissue Kit. This clone has a handful of counts. It lacks a known antigen. Base qualities are missing; no much larger clone stands one base away. Frozen genomic DNA underwent high-throughput TCRbeta CDR3 sequencing by immunoSEQ, including PCR amplification, mapping, bias correction and internal controls. As for the original processing: Productive rearrangements were kept, and unique TCRbeta sequences were defined by CDR3 nucleotide sequence plus V and J gene. For classification of a sequence as donor-reactive, at least 5-fold expansion in CFSE-low cells relative to unstimulated pre-transplant cells and a frequency of at least 0.01% were required. Minimum frequency thresholds were set for each subject based on the unstimulated sample with the lowest template count, ensuring at least 90% detection power. Jensen-Shannon divergence between the top 1000 TCRbeta sequences after and before transplant was used to measure repertoire turnover. Two-sided Fisher's exact tests were used to test for changes in the detection of donor-reactive sequences. Imported from immuneACCESS, the table was reduced by TCRdb to in-frame sequences with V and J called. These copies leave out some clones; in studies compared against another copy, an unresolved V gene accounts for under half, and the cause of the remainder is not known. The V and J calls and clone size were taken over from that table, and D and trimming were inferred from the DNA. This sample lists 65,000 to 85,000 clones; 84% were detected once. About 2% of the sample comes from the top ten.

The V and J genes are TRBV9 and TRBJ2-2; the D gene may be TRBD1 or TRBD2, since each aligns over 6 bases. Sequencing used CD4+ T cells from blood, obtained about 50 months after liver transplant. This receptor was obtained from a human patient who received a liver transplant. Some T cells present after a transplant may be cells of the graft donor. The sequenced DNA: TGTGCCAGCAGCGTTCAGGACGGGGGCCAGGGCACCGGGGAGCTGTTTTTT. Its product reads: CASSVQDGGQGTGELFF. With the rest looked up from the reference TRBV9 and TRBJ2-2 genes rather than sequenced, the full variable domain is DSGVTQTPKHLITATGQRVTLRCSPRSGDLSVYWYQQSLDQGLQFLIQYYNGEERAKGNILERFSAQQFPDLHSELNLSSLELGDSALYFCASSVQDGGQGTGELFFGEGSRLTVL.